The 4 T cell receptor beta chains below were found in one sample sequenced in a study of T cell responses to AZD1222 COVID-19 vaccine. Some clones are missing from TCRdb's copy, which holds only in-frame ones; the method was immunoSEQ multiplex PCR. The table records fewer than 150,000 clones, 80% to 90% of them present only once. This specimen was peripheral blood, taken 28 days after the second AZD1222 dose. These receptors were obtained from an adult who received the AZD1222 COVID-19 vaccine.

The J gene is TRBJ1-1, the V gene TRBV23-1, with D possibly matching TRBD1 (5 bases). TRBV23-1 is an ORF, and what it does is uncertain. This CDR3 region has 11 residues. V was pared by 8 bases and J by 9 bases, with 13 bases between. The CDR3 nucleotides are TGCGCCAGCCGGGAGGGGACGAAAGCTTTCTTT. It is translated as CASREGTKAFF.

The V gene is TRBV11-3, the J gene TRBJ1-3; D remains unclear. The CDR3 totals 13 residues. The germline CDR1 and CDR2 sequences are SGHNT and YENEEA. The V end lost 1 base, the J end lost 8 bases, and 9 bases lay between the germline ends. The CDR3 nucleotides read TGTGCCAGCAGCTTAGCCCCTTCGGACACCATATATTTT. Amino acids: CASSLAPSDTIYF.

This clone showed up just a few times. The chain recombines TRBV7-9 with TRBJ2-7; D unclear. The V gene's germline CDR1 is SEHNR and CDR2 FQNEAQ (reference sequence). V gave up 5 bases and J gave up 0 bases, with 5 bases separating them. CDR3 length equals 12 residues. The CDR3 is CASSASSYEQYF. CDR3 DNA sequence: TGTGCCAGCAGCGCCAGCTCCTACGAGCAGTACTTC.

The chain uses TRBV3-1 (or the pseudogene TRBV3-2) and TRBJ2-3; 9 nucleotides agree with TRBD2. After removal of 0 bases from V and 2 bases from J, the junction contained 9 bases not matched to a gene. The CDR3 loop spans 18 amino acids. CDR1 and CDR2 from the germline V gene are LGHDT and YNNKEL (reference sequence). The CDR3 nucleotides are TGTGCCAGCAGCCAAGAGACGCCGGGACTAGCAATCACAGATACGCAGTATTTT. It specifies CASSQETPGLAITDTQYF.